This passage covers 2 T cell receptor beta chains from one sample sequenced in a study of cytomegalovirus exposure and HLA in healthy donors (dated by TCRdb to 2016 to 2017). To prepare the library, the immunoSEQ multiplex PCR assay was applied. For the multiplex PCR, a mixture combining 60 forward primers for TCR Vbeta segments and 13 reverse primers for TCR Jbeta segments was used. TCRdb holds this immuneACCESS table with in-frame rearrangements only. Some clones are missing; in checked studies, unresolved V genes explain under half, and the rest has no known cause. Counted in this sample were roughly 76,000 clones; 86% of them appeared once. The ten largest clones take up 2% of the sample. The sample comprised PBMCs. These receptors all stem from a woman aged 25 to 39 in good health and CMV-seronegative.

The chain carries TRBV4-2 and TRBJ2-1, with TRBD2 matching 12 bases. This CDR3 is built from 18 residues. The V and J ends lost 0 bases and 4 bases, in that order; junction bases with no gene match: 7. The germline V gene has CDR1 LGHNA and CDR2 YNFKEQ. The CDR3 spells CASSQDPATSGRYNEQFF. Written as DNA, the CDR3 is TGTGCCAGCAGCCAAGATCCCGCGACTAGCGGGAGATACAATGAGCAGTTCTTC.

The rearrangement uses TRBV5-1 and TRBJ2-7; the match to TRBD2 covers 14 bases. The germline V gene has CDR1 SGHRS and CDR2 YFSETQ. CDR3 length: 16 residues. The V segment lost 4 bases and the J segment 7 bases; nucleotides outside the gene matches: 10. The CDR3 reads CASSVTGTSGRYEQYF. Here the CDR3 DNA reads TGCGCCAGCAGCGTGACAGGGACTAGCGGGAGATATGAGCAGTACTTC.